The next 4 T cell receptor beta chains were all read from a single sample in a study of T cells after yellow fever vaccination. TCRdb fed the 5' RACE reads into MiXCR, producing one record per CDR3 protein. Among hundreds of thousands of distinct CDR3 sequences listed, roughly 8.7% were seen once. Sequenced here: CD4+ T cells sorted from PBMCs, sampled 5 days after the yellow fever booster vaccination. These receptors were obtained from a young man who received the YFV17D yellow fever vaccine.

This clonotype was observed a few times. V usage is TRBV28 and J usage is TRBJ2-6; TRBD2 agrees at 15 bases. The ends lost 6 bases at V and 4 bases at J; junction bases unmatched: 4. CDR3 length: 17 amino acids. CDR1 MDHEN and CDR2 SYDVKM come from the germline V gene. CDR3 amino acids: CASRGLAGGTGANVLTF. CDR3 nucleotide sequence: TGTGCCAGCAGAGGACTAGCGGGGGGGACCGGGGCCAACGTCCTGACTTTC.

In its sample, this clonotype was seen a few times. J is TRBJ2-3 and V is TRBV28; D gene unclear. The CDR3 length is 13 residues. The germline V and J ends were trimmed by 10 bases and 2 bases, with 13 bases remaining between them. Germline V gene sequence: CDR1 MDHEN, CDR2 SYDVKM. CDR3 sequence reads: CAISEESTDTQYF. CDR3 nucleotide sequence: TGTGCCATTAGTGAGGAATCCACAGATACGCAGTATTTT.

This clonotype was recorded at least ten times. This sequence joins TRBV12-3 or TRBV12-4 and TRBJ2-6; D possibly uses TRBD1 or TRBD2 (5 bases each). Trimming pared 5 bases from V and 4 bases from J, leaving 18 bases between. The CDR3 length is 17 residues. DNA for the CDR3: TGTGCCAGCAGTCCAGGGATCCTTAGCGACGGGGCCAACGTCCTGACTTTC. Translated: CASSPGILSDGANVLTF.

The V and J genes are TRBV7-2 and TRBJ1-3, with a weak D call TRBD1 (5 bases). V shed 5 bases and J shed 3 bases, with 23 bases lying between them. The CDR3 runs 18 residues. The germline V gene encodes CDR1 SGHTA and CDR2 FQGNSA. The CDR3 DNA sequence: TGTGCCAGCAGCCGGGGGAGGGAAGCAACCTTCTATGGAAACACCATATATTTT. It codes for CASSRGREATFYGNTIYF.